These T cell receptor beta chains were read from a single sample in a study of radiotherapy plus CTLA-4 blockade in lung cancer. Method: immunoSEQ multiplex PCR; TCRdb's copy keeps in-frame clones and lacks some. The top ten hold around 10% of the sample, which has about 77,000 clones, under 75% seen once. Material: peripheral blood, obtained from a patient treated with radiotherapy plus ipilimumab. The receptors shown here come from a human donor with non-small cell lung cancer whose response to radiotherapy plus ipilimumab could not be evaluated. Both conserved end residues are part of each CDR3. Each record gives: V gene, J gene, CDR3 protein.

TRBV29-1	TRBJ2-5	CSVDDRDKAAFGETQYF
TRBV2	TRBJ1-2	CASSSGSGGYTF
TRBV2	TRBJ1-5	CASSEGAGNQPQHF
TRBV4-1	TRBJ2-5	CASSDRGQETQYF
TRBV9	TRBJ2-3	CASSVDIRSTDTQYF
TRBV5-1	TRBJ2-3	CASSIASRSDTQYF
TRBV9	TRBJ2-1	CASSVGPGSSNEQFF
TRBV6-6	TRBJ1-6	CASGRSKNSPLHF
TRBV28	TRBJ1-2	CASSSDRRSYTF
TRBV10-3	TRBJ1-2	CAIRPGTGHHGYTF
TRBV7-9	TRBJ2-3	CASSLAIRRDTQYF
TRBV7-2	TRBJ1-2	CASSPDPGDQGYTF
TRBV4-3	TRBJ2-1	CASRLEREGWNEQFF
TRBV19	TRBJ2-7	CASSISASGGSEQYF
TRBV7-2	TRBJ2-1	CASSPRISGQGGHEQFF
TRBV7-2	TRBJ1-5	CASSGDRGRGQPQHF
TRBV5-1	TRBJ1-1	CASSWRGTGAEAFF
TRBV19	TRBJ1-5	CASSKSTGGTQPQHF
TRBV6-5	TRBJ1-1	CASSYSSAPITTEAFF
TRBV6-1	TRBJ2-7	CASSGDRGHYEQYF
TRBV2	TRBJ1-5	CASRWQNNQPQHF
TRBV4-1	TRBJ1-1	CASSPKVRQGGNTEAFF
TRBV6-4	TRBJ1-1	CASRQDRGVNTEAFF
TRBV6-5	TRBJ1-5	CASSYSPPGNNQPQHF
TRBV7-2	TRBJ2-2	CASSWTGTSNTGELFF
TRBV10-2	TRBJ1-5	CASRAGTRWEPQHF
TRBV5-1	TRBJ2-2	CASSFRDRDISYRGGGELFF
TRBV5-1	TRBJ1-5	CASSPSDRGDQPQHF
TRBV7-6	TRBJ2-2	CASSQTGTGELFF